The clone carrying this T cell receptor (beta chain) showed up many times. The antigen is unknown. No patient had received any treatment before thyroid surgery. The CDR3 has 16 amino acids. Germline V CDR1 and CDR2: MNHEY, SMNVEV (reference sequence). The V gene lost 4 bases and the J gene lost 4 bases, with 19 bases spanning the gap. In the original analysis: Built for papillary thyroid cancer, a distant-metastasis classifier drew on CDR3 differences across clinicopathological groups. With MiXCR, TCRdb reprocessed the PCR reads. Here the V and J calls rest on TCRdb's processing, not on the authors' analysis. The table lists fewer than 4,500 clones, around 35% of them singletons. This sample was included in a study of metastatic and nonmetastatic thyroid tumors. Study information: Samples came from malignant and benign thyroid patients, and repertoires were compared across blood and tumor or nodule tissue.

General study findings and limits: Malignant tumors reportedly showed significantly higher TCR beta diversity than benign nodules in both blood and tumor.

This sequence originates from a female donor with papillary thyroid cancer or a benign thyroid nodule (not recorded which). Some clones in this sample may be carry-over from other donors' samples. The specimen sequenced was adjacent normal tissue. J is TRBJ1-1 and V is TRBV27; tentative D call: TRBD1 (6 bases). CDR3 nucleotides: TGTGCCAGCAGTTCTTCAGGGGTCCCTACGGGCACTGAAGCTTTCTTT. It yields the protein CASSSSGVPTGTEAFF.